The source of this TCR beta chain is a study of shared clonotypes between healthy human individuals. Overall study: The cohort comprised a couple of women and a few men. Their ages spanned 18 to 49 years. Every donor yielded three CD4 naive, three CD4 memory, two CD8 naive and one CD8 memory plate.

CDR1 MNHNY and CDR2 SVGAGI come from the germline V gene (reference sequence). V was cut by 8 bases and J by 5 bases, with 19 bases left in between. The CDR3 runs 15 residues. Authors' analysis steps: There were no quality scores in the junction-only immunoSEQ sequences, so filtering differed. Generated by immunoSEQ multiplex PCR, the TCRdb table keeps only in-frame clones and is missing some. V, J and clone size are taken as reported in that table, and D and trimming were inferred from the DNA itself. The sample includes about 2,100,000 clones, 93% of them seen just once. CD45RO-negative, CCR7-positively selected cells formed the naive CD8 fraction, excluding terminally differentiated effector memory CD45RA+ cells. Remarks on this clone: As yet, its antigen is unknown.

Study-wide points: Relative to clonotypes present in all four donors, those not shared had lower generation probabilities.

Source material: naive CD8+ T cells from PBMCs. The receptor was isolated from a man between 18 and 35 years old in good health. Some clones in this sample may be carry-over from other donors' samples. This chain links TRBV6-6 with TRBJ2-1, with D perhaps TRBD1 (6 bases). The CDR3 loop is CASQKSIQGHNEQFF. CDR3 DNA sequence: TGTGCCAGCCAAAAATCTATACAGGGCCACAATGAGCAGTTCTTC.